A single count supports the clone carrying this T cell receptor beta chain. The sample originates from a study of blood T cell repertoires in COVID-19. In the study overall: Specimens from acute and convalescent COVID-19 originated in the United States, Italy and Spain. From T cells, B-cell-depleted T cells, or PBMCs came the material, which was cDNA or gDNA.

Germline V gene lookup returns CDR1 MGHRA and CDR2 YSYEKL. The CDR3 runs 17 residues. Trimming removed 0 bases from V and 10 bases from J, with 19 bases in between. How the authors handled the data: It was from reference gene primer amplification that nucleated cell counts were estimated. Generated by immunoSEQ multiplex PCR, the TCRdb table keeps only in-frame clones and is missing some. V and J calls plus clone size are reproduced from that table; the DNA served to infer D and trimming. The sample has under 300,000 clones; approximately 90% are singletons. The rearrangement links TRBV4-1 to TRBJ1-6, with D possibly TRBD1 on 5 matching bases. Sequencing was carried out using peripheral blood. The origin of this receptor is a woman aged 40 to 50 who had recovered from COVID-19. The CDR3 loop is CASSQEPAGPRGSPLHF. CDR3 nucleotides: TGCGCCAGCAGCCAAGAACCGGCGGGGCCGCGGGGATCACCCCTCCACTTT.